Following are 5 T cell receptor beta chains from one sample sequenced in a study of beta chain features in type 1 diabetes. General study results and limits: Moderately but significantly shorter TCRB CDR3s were found in Type 1 diabetes patients in all four CD4+ subsets.

Antigens for these TCRs are unknown. Expressed TCRB transcripts were sequenced because the isolated RNA had all been reverse transcribed beforehand. Profiled with immunoSEQ multiplex PCR; TCRdb holds only in-frame clones, not every one. The repertoire holds about 30,000 clones, with roughly 50% as singletons. The sample comprised Tregs from blood. These receptors all come from a young woman with type 1 diabetes.

This chain joins TRBV9 and TRBJ2-1, with 9 bases lining up with TRBD2. CDR3 length: 15 residues. Germline loops: CDR1 SGDLS, CDR2 YYNGEE. Trimming took 0 bases from V and 3 from J; bases not matched to a gene: 1. The CDR3: CASSVGLADYNEQFF. The CDR3 coding sequence is TGTGCCAGCAGCGTAGGACTAGCGGACTACAATGAGCAGTTCTTC.

The chain's CDR3 is CAWNYPGSDTQYF. CDR3 sequence (DNA): TGTGCCTGGAATTACCCGGGGTCGGATACGCAGTATTTT. V is TRBV30 and J is TRBJ2-3, with D maybe TRBD2 (5 bases). This CDR3 is built from 13 residues. The V and J ends lost 4 bases and 6 bases respectively, with 14 bases between them. Looked up from germline, CDR1 is GTSNPN and CDR2 is SVGIG (reference sequence). The entire variable domain, with the rest obtained from reference TRBV30 and TRBJ2-3, is as follows: SQTIHQWPATLVQPVGSPLSLECTVEGTSNPNLYWYRQAAGRGLQLLFYSVGIGQISSEVPQNLSASRPQDRQFILSSKKLLLSDSGFYLCAWNYPGSDTQYFGPGTRLTVL.

CDR3 nucleotides: TGTGCCAGTAGTGGCCTAGCGGGAGCGGTCAAAAACATTCAGTACTTC. This codes for CASSGLAGAVKNIQYF. This rearrangement joins TRBV19 to TRBJ2-4; TRBD2 agrees at 10 bases. The V segment lost 5 bases and the J segment 3 bases; nucleotides outside the gene matches: 7. This CDR3 has 16 residues. Germline CDR1 LNHDA, CDR2 SQIVND (reference sequence).

The chain employs TRBV18 and TRBJ2-3; 12 bases map to TRBD2. The trim removed 5 bases at V and 6 bases at J, leaving 6 bases unmatched. The CDR3 spans 15 residues. CDR1 is KGHSH, CDR2 LQKENI, per germline. The CDR3, as DNA: TGTGCCAGCTCAAGGACTAGCGGGATCTTGGATACGCAGTATTTT. Translation: CASSRTSGILDTQYF.

This chain joins TRBV6-1 and TRBJ1-2; 7 positions agree with TRBD1. Germline V lookup: CDR1 MNHNS, CDR2 SASEGT. The V and J ends lost 5 bases and 8 bases, in that order; junction bases with no gene match: 11. The CDR3 runs 14 residues. The CDR3 DNA reads TGTGCCAGCAGTCTCCAGGGACAGTCCGACGGCTACACCTTC. Its translation: CASSLQGQSDGYTF.